This T cell receptor beta chain appears in the sequencing data of a study of blood T cells in healthy people across ages. Study-wide points: Among T cells, TCR beta diversity per million cells dropped roughly linearly as age rose. A conclusive naive versus antigen-experienced comparison was prevented by the unsorted PBMCs. Relative to aged donors, long-lived donors carried more naive CD4+ cells and displayed higher diversity.

A second PCR of roughly 7 to 11 cycles used a sample-barcoded 5' primer and a J-beta primer mix. One entry per CDR3 protein results from TCRdb running MiXCR on the 5' RACE reads. The sample includes about 780,000 distinct CDR3 sequences, about 59% of them seen just once. In this sample, this clonotype turned up a few times. The antigen remains undetermined. CDR1 DFQATT and CDR2 SNEGSKA come from the germline V gene (reference sequence). Losses at the gene ends were 2 bases for V and 5 bases for J; bases not matched to a gene: 4. The CDR3 consists of 13 residues. This clonotype originated in a man aged 30-40 years in good health. The rearrangement links TRBV20-1 to TRBJ2-3; TRBD1 agrees at 7 bases. Sequenced material: blood. The CDR3 bases are TGCAGTGCTAGAAGAGGGGGCAGAGATACGCAGTATTTT. Its protein is CSARRGGRDTQYF.